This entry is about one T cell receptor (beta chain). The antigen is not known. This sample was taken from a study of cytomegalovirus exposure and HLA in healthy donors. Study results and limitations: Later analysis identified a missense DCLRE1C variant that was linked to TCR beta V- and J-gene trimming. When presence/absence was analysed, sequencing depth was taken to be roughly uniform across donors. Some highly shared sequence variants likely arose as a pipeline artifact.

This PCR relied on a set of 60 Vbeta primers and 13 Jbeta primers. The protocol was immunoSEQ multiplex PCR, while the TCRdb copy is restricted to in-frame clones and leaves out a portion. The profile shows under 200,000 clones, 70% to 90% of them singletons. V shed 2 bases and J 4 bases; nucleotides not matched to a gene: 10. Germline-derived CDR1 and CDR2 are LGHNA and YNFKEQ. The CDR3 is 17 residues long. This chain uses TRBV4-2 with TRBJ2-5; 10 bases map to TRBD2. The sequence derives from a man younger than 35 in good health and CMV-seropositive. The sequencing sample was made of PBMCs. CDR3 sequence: CASSQLGSSGGSETQYF. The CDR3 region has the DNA TGTGCCAGCAGCCAACTTGGTTCTAGCGGGGGTTCAGAGACCCAGTACTTC.